The rows below give T cell receptor beta chains drawn from one sample of a study of cytomegalovirus exposure and HLA in healthy donors. The repertoire was sequenced with immunoSEQ multiplex PCR; TCRdb's copy has only in-frame clones and lacks some. Of about 170,000 clones in the sample, approximately 76% were seen once. The sample taken for sequencing was PBMCs. These receptors were taken from a woman aged 18-29 years in good health and CMV-seropositive. Both conserved end residues are part of each CDR3. Fields, in order: D gene, J gene, V gene, CDR3 protein. A D gene is named only where the DNA matches it firmly.

- TRBJ2-7 TRBV5-8 CASSSYEQYF
TRBD1 TRBJ2-7 TRBV13 CASSAKGTGVHEQYF
TRBD1 TRBJ1-2 TRBV5-4 CASSLDGRGRGAYGYTF
TRBD2 TRBJ2-5 TRBV5-1 CASSLGTSGEETQYF
- TRBJ2-5 TRBV19 CASSILPRETQYF
- TRBJ1-4 TRBV6-1 CASSNDIGNIEKLFF
TRBD1 TRBJ1-1 TRBV28 CASRPTGGRLTEAFF
- TRBJ2-1 TRBV13 CASSSAGGNEQFF
- TRBJ1-1 TRBV11-2 CASSFGGTEAFF
- TRBJ2-1 TRBV6-5 CASSYERNEQFF
- TRBJ1-6 TRBV11-2 CASSLTGLNSPLHF
- TRBJ2-4 TRBV19 CASSIAGERAKNIQYF
- TRBJ2-7 TRBV15 CATSRGGPSNEQYF
TRBD2 TRBJ2-1 TRBV7-2 CASSPLGSGGAYNEQFF
TRBD1 TRBJ2-7 TRBV11-2 CASSQGAGTGSYEQYF
- TRBJ1-4 TRBV5-6 CASSDTGHEKLFF
TRBD2 TRBJ2-5 TRBV11-2 CASSLEVGGMQETQYF
TRBD1 TRBJ1-2 TRBV19 CASSIDGTVFGRGYTF
- TRBJ1-2 TRBV7-8 CASSSPQGGGYTF
TRBD1 TRBJ1-2 TRBV6-1 CASSTTGRDGYTF
- TRBJ2-3 TRBV5-4 CASSFRVIGDTQYF
- TRBJ1-1 TRBV5-1 CASSFLVMNTEAFF
TRBD1 TRBJ2-2 TRBV6-6 CASSYSGTGNSGELFF
- TRBJ2-3 TRBV4-3 CASSQDPRVPTDTQYF
- TRBJ1-1 TRBV7-9 CASSRGSTEAFF
- TRBJ2-3 TRBV13 CASSPPRSWVSTDTQYF
TRBD1 TRBJ2-2 TRBV9 CASSVLTGGGTGELFF
- TRBJ1-5 TRBV5-5 CASSLEAGVGNQPQHF
TRBD2 TRBJ2-1 TRBV2 CASNKGLAVYNEQFF
- TRBJ1-3 TRBV18 CASSPIMRDSGNTIYF
- TRBJ2-7 TRBV5-1 CASSLNGQGAYEQYF
- TRBJ2-1 TRBV28 CASRSSMEQFF
TRBD1 TRBJ2-2 TRBV7-9 CASSARTGDTGELFF
- - TRBV6-5 CASNSAKQGSYEQYF
TRBD2 TRBJ2-5 TRBV9 CASDKSGGAGETQYF
- TRBJ2-2 TRBV5-1 CASSLEDIYTGELFF
TRBD1 TRBJ1-2 TRBV7-2 CASRRDRERISGYTF
TRBD2 TRBJ2-7 TRBV5-4 CASSSLAGGPREQYF
- TRBJ2-2 TRBV11-3 CASSPGFGDTGELFF
TRBD2 TRBJ2-7 TRBV30 CAWSERGGFYEQYF
- - TRBV6-1 CASTGYEQYF
TRBD2 TRBJ2-5 TRBV5-1 CASSKTSGQETQYF
- TRBJ2-5 TRBV4-3 CASSQATGFGETQYF
- TRBJ2-7 TRBV7-6 CASSSSRGLVSGEQYF
- TRBJ2-4 TRBV27 CARPGGCENIQYF
- TRBJ2-2 TRBV9 CASSATGGLDTGELFF
- TRBJ1-2 TRBV6-1 CASQPGSGVDYGYTF
- TRBJ1-2 TRBV28 CASSFLDSNYGYTF
TRBD1 TRBJ2-6 TRBV19 CASFPGTGLSGANVLTF
- TRBJ1-5 TRBV7-9 CASSLGDTSNQPQHF
TRBD1 TRBJ2-7 TRBV7-3 CASSASTGLGSEQYF
- TRBJ1-1 TRBV4-3 CASSQDRTEAFF
TRBD2 TRBJ2-1 TRBV27 CASSFLAGGPGEQFF
- TRBJ1-1 TRBV11-2 CASSPSYSRNTEAFF
- TRBJ2-1 TRBV7-9 CASSHRQGRENEQFF